The T cell receptor beta chain described here comes from a study of blood T cell repertoires in COVID-19 (dated by TCRdb to about 2020). Concerning the study at large: The collaborator samples originated in the United States, Italy and Spain and spanned the acute and convalescent phases of COVID-19. The material from the prospective study consisted of cDNA or gDNA derived from T cells, B-cell-depleted T cells, or PBMCs. Subjects who had been exposed to COVID-19, were actively infected with it, or had recovered from it provided the deeply sampled blood TCRbeta repertoires that made up the dataset. A freely available public database, intended as a resource for researchers studying the immune response to SARS-CoV-2, is where the repertoires were released. Samples came from the ongoing ImmuneRACE study (first 160 participants) plus 1,254 subjects from 6 global collaborators. Nearly every sample came with metadata listing a de-identified subject ID, COVID-19 status, age in years and sex. Where HLA class I and class II types were available, the types were taken from metadata supplied by the sample provider, not from assay-based typing. The study at large found these results: How much clinical and demographic metadata was included differed by source and by participant, and the metadata was provided uncurated.

Each collaborating institution followed its own protocols to collect whole blood in K2EDTA tubes. For TCRbeta analysis, collaborators shipped samples as frozen whole blood, isolated PBMCs, or DNA extracted from either of those sample types. The CDR3, cysteine through phenylalanine, is 12 amino acids long. Here the CDR3 DNA is all that survives: 36 bases in frame from base 1. Via the germline V gene (reference sequence), CDR1 is MNHNY and CDR2 SVGAGI. TCRbeta CDR3 regions were amplified from genomic DNA by means of the immunoSEQ Assay, a bias-controlled multiplex PCR. Turning to the authors' computational methods: The number of nucleated cells in each sample was estimated by amplification of reference gene primers within the assay. To quantify the absolute abundance of each unique TCRbeta CDR3 rearrangement, sequence reads were collapsed and filtered. For each sample, productive Simpson clonality was calculated by taking the square root of Simpson's diversity index across productive rearrangements. TCRdb limited this immuneACCESS table to in-frame rearrangements with V and J called. A share of clones is missing; checked studies link under half to unresolved V genes, and the rest is unexplained. From that table come the V and J calls and clone size; the DNA was used to work out D and trimming. The sample contains about 51,000 clones, about 82% of them found a single time. The ten largest clones take up about 4.2% of the sample.

Comment on this clone: Its binding antigen is unknown. The germline gene is not matched at one end of the junction; a read error may be the cause.

The sequencing sample was made of peripheral blood. The chain uses TRBV6-6 and TRBJ2-1; TRBD2 is possibly the D segment (5 matching bases). The TCR sequence derives from an elderly man with active COVID-19. The CDR3 loop reads CASSRSERELIF. The base sequence is TGTGCCAGCAGTCGATCGGAAAGGGAGTTGATCTTC.